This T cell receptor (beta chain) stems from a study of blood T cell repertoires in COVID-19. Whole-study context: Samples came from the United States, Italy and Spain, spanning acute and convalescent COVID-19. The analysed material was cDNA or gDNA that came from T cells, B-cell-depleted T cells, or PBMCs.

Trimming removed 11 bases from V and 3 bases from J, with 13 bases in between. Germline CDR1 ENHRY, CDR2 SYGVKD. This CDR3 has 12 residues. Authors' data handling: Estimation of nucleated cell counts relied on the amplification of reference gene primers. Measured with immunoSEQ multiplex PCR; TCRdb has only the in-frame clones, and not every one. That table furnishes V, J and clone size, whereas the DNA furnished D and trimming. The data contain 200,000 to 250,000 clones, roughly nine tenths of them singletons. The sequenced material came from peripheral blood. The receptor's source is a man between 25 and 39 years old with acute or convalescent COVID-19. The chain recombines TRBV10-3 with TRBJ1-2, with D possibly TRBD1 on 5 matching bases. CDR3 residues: CASGGGHYGYTF. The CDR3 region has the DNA TGTGCCTCCGGGGGGGGTCACTATGGCTACACCTTC.